This entry lists 31 T cell receptor beta chains sequenced from one sample in a study of T-cell memory formation after mild COVID-19. One entry per CDR3 protein results from TCRdb running MiXCR on the 5' RACE reads. The sample consists of approximately 300,000 distinct CDR3 sequences, approximately 19% of them appearing once. Sequencing input: PBMCs or a T cell subset sorted from them (not recorded which). The origin of the receptors is a young man who had mild COVID-19 (a few samples of this study predate the infection). Cell type and time point are not known.

The chain uses TRBV15 and TRBJ2-4; no firm D call. CDR3 size: 16 residues. Germline V gene sequence: CDR1 LNHNV, CDR2 YYDKDF (reference sequence). Trimming stripped 1 base from V and 3 bases from J, with 13 bases between. The CDR3 nucleotides read TGTGCCACCAGCAGAGCAATAGGGAACAACAAAAACATTCAGTACTTC. Translated, it gives CATSRAIGNNKNIQYF.

The chain links TRBV12-5 to TRBJ2-5, with 8 nucleotides matching TRBD2. The CDR3 runs to 15 residues. Trimming removed 10 bases from V and 2 bases from J; junction bases left unmatched: 12. Germline CDR1 and CDR2: LGHNT and FRNRAP. The CDR3 DNA sequence: TGTGCTACCTCTCGGAGCGGGGGCCGACAAGAGACCCAGTACTTC. Translated: CATSRSGGRQETQYF.

This clonotype was detected only a few times. The gene calls are TRBV7-8 and TRBJ2-4; D is ambiguous. This CDR3 has 13 residues. Germline V CDR1 and CDR2: SGHVS, FQNEAQ. Trimming stripped 7 bases from V and 0 bases from J, with 7 bases between. CDR3 nucleotides: TGTGCCAGCACAGAACTAGCCAAAAACATTCAGTACTTC. Translation gives CASTELAKNIQYF.

CDR3 amino acids: CASTPDSHTEAFF. The CDR3 DNA follows: TGCGCCAGCACCCCGGACAGTCACACTGAAGCTTTCTTT. The J gene is TRBJ1-1, the V gene TRBV5-1; TRBD1 might be the D (6 bases). Per the germline V gene, CDR1 is SGHRS and CDR2 is YFSETQ. V was shortened by 6 bases and J by 3 bases, with 12 bases between the two germline ends. The CDR3 consists of 13 residues.

A few counts support this clonotype. The V and J genes are TRBV19 and TRBJ2-7, with a tentative D call TRBD1 (6 bases). Germline V lookup: CDR1 LNHDA, CDR2 SQIVND (reference sequence). The CDR3 spans 15 residues. V was shortened by 5 bases and J by 7 bases, with 21 bases between the two germline ends. The CDR3 DNA sequence: TGTGCCAGTAGTCGGACTGGGGGCGCGCCCGAAGAGCAGTACGTC. It encodes CASSRTGGAPEEQYV.

The V and J genes are TRBV9 and TRBJ2-7; TRBD1 might be the D (5 bases). Per germline, CDR1 SGDLS and CDR2 YYNGEE. Trimming stripped 2 bases from V and 6 bases from J, with 18 bases between. The CDR3 totals 15 residues. Here the CDR3 DNA reads TGTGCCAGCAGCGTGGCCATGGGGCCACGAAGCGAGCAGTACTTC. This encodes CASSVAMGPRSEQYF.

The rearrangement joins TRBV4-2 to TRBJ1-1; perhaps TRBD1 as D (5 bases). The CDR3 runs 15 residues. Trimming shortened V by 0 bases and J by 6 bases, and 14 bases separated the two germline ends. Germline-derived CDR1 and CDR2 are LGHNA and YNFKEQ. In DNA, the CDR3 is TGTGCCAGCAGCCAAGATGTGGGGCGGAGCGCTGAAGCTTTCTTT. Translating it yields CASSQDVGRSAEAFF.

This clonotype was seen just once. The chain has TRBV29-1 and TRBJ1-2; D might be TRBD1 (5 bases). CDR3 size: 15 residues. V lost 5 bases and J 3 bases, leaving 19 bases between the germline ends. Germline lookup yields CDR1 SQVTM and CDR2 ANQGSEA. The CDR3 nucleotides are TGCAGCGTTCCACTCGGGAGCAGGGAGGACTATGGCTACACCTTC. Its translation is CSVPLGSREDYGYTF.

There are a few counts of this clonotype. CDR3: CASSQGTSGVSEQFF. CDR3 coding DNA: TGCGCCAGCAGCCAAGGGACTAGCGGCGTTAGTGAGCAGTTCTTC. The chain employs TRBV5-1 and TRBJ2-1; TRBD2 aligns across 11 bases. The CDR3 sequence is 15 residues long. Trimming cost V 4 bases and J 9 bases; bases outside gene matches: 9. From germline, CDR1 is SGHRS and CDR2 YFSETQ.

The table lists this clonotype with a few counts. The CDR3 reads CSARDTGTQETQYF. CDR3 nucleotide sequence: TGCAGTGCTAGAGACACCGGGACCCAAGAGACCCAGTACTTC. This rearrangement joins TRBV20-1 to TRBJ2-5, with D perhaps assigned TRBD1 or TRBD2 (5 bases each). Germline values: CDR1 DFQATT, CDR2 SNEGSKA (reference sequence). The CDR3 contains 14 residues. The V end lost 0 bases, the J end lost 1 base, and 9 bases lay between the germline ends.

This clonotype was recorded a few times. The chain joins TRBV7-7 to TRBJ2-7; possible D gene TRBD1, 5 bases. The CDR3 loop spans 14 amino acids. Germline-derived CDR1 and CDR2 are SSHAT and FNYEAQ (reference sequence). CDR3 nucleotides: TGTGCTAGCAGCTTAGTTCGCAGGGTTGGGGAGCAGTACGTC. It translates to CASSLVRRVGEQYV.

This clonotype was seen a handful of times. The rearrangement joins TRBV4-1 to TRBJ1-5; D not resolved. This CDR3 spans 15 amino acids. The V and J ends lost 1 base and 0 bases respectively, with 7 bases between them. Germline lookup yields CDR1 MGHRA and CDR2 YSYEKL. The CDR3 is CASSQVRNSNQPQHF. Here the CDR3 DNA reads TGCGCCAGCAGCCAAGTCCGCAATAGCAATCAGCCCCAGCATTTT.

V and J are TRBV4-3 and TRBJ2-7; the match to TRBD2 covers 7 bases. Germline V gene data show CDR1 as LGHNA and CDR2 as YSLEER. CDR3 length: 15 residues. With V trimmed by 4 bases and J by 1 base, 7 bases remained unmatched. This CDR3 reads CASSLVAGESYEQYF. Here the CDR3 DNA reads TGCGCCAGCAGCCTCGTAGCGGGCGAATCCTACGAGCAGTACTTC.

The chain combines TRBV10-3 with TRBJ2-7; D ambiguous. The CDR3 has 14 residues. Trimming pared 0 bases from V and 2 bases from J, leaving 8 bases between. The germline V gene has CDR1 ENHRY and CDR2 SYGVKD. CDR3 nucleotide sequence: TGTGCCATCAGTGAGTCGTATCAGACCTACGAGCAGTACTTC. Residues: CAISESYQTYEQYF.

J is TRBJ2-3 and V is TRBV6-4; D not resolved. Germline-derived CDR1 and CDR2 are MRHNA and SNTAGT. This CDR3 is 14 amino acids long. The V and J ends lost 10 bases and 1 base respectively, with 15 bases between them. CDR3 in DNA: TGTGCCACGCAACTGTCCCCTGGCACAGATACGCAGTATTTT. Translated, it gives CATQLSPGTDTQYF.

The CDR3, as DNA: TGTGCCAGCAGCTTCGTCGAGGCTAGAAATGAAAAACTGTTTTTT. It codes for CASSFVEARNEKLFF. The V and J genes are TRBV5-6 and TRBJ1-4, with D unresolved. Germline V gives CDR1 SGHDT, CDR2 YYEEEE. Trimming took 2 bases from V and 5 from J, leaving 13 bases between them. CDR3 length: 15 residues.

The rearrangement uses TRBV7-2 and TRBJ2-5, with a weak D call TRBD1 (7 bases). The ends were cut back, 5 bases at V and 0 bases at J, with 16 bases in the middle. This CDR3 contains 16 residues. Germline V gives CDR1 SGHTA, CDR2 FQGNSA. CDR3 nucleotides: TGTGCCAGCAGCCAACTAGGAGGGACAGACCAAGAGACCCAGTACTTC. It specifies CASSQLGGTDQETQYF.

This clonotype was seen a handful of times. J is TRBJ1-1 and V is TRBV7-9; no firm D call. The CDR3 consists of 14 residues. V lost 3 bases, J lost 0 bases, and 8 bases lay in between. Per the germline V gene, CDR1 is SEHNR and CDR2 is FQNEAQ (reference sequence). This CDR3 reads CASSFWPVNTEAFF. CDR3 bases: TGTGCCAGCAGCTTCTGGCCGGTGAACACTGAAGCTTTCTTT.

This clonotype has just a few counts. V and J are TRBV2 and TRBJ1-1, with D unresolved. V lost 6 bases to trimming and J lost 8 bases, with 7 bases between them. The CDR3 loop spans 10 amino acids. Germline V gene data show CDR1 as SNHLY and CDR2 as FYNNEI. The CDR3, as DNA: TGTGCCAGCAGGGACTCAGAAGCTTTCTTT. Translation: CASRDSEAFF.

In this sample, this clonotype turned up a few times. This chain uses TRBV4-3 with TRBJ2-7; D gene unclear. V shed 1 base and J shed 0 bases, with 4 bases lying between them. The CDR3 spans 13 residues. Germline lookup yields CDR1 LGHNA and CDR2 YSLEER. CDR3 nucleotide sequence: TGCGCCAGCAGCCAAGGATCCTCCTACGAGCAGTACTTC. This codes for CASSQGSSYEQYF.

This clonotype was observed a handful of times. The chain recombines TRBV12-3 or TRBV12-4 with TRBJ1-2; D is uncertain. The length of the CDR3 is 12 residues. Trimming took off 3 bases at V and 8 bases at J, with 10 bases between the two ends. CDR3 nucleotide sequence: TGTGCCAGCAGTTTTTCGGGTGGAGGCTACACCTTC. This codes for CASSFSGGGYTF.

This clonotype was observed a handful of times. The J gene is TRBJ2-5, the V gene TRBV7-2, with 11 bases that match TRBD1. The V and J ends lost 1 base and 5 bases, in that order; junction bases with no gene match: 9. The CDR3 consists of 17 residues. The germline gives CDR1 SGHTA, CDR2 FQGNSA. The DNA of the CDR3 is TGTGCCAGCAGCTTAGTAGGACAGGGGGCGTTCTTGGAGACCCAGTACTTC. Its translation: CASSLVGQGAFLETQYF. The full variable domain, rest sourced from reference TRBV7-2 and TRBJ2-5, is GAGVSQSPSNKVTEKGKDVELRCDPISGHTALYWYRQSLGQGLEFLIYFQGNSAPDKSGLPSDRFSAERTGGSVSTLTIQRTQQEDSAVYLCASSLVGQGAFLETQYFGPGTRLLVL.

Here the CDR3 DNA reads TGCGCCAGCAGCCAAGATGGGACGAGAAATTCACCCCTCCACTTT. Translated, it gives CASSQDGTRNSPLHF. The chain employs TRBV4-3 and TRBJ1-6; D perhaps matches TRBD1 (5 bases). The V gene lost 0 bases and the J gene lost 7 bases, with 10 bases spanning the gap. The CDR3 totals 15 residues. CDR1 is LGHNA and CDR2 is YSLEER in the germline V gene.

This clonotype occurred a few times. The genes are TRBV28 and TRBJ2-2; 11 bases agree with TRBD2. The germline CDR1 and CDR2 sequences are MDHEN and SYDVKM. Trimming cost V 5 bases and J 6 bases; bases outside gene matches: 11. The CDR3 totals 17 residues. CDR3 loop: CASSVSGGAVRAGELFF. The CDR3 nucleotides are TGTGCCAGCAGTGTTAGCGGGGGGGCCGTAAGAGCCGGGGAGCTGTTTTTT.

The chain is built from TRBV5-4 and TRBJ1-1, with D possibly being TRBD1 (5 bases). Trimming pared 4 bases from V and 4 bases from J, leaving 17 bases between. Germline loops: CDR1 SGHNT, CDR2 YYREEE (reference sequence). The CDR3 sequence is 15 residues long. The CDR3 loop is CASSRIGAVGTEAFF. CDR3 nucleotides: TGTGCCAGCAGCCGGATAGGGGCTGTTGGCACTGAAGCTTTCTTT.

This clonotype was recorded a few times. CDR3 coding DNA: TGCGCCAGCAGCTTGCAACGGGGGGGAAACACTGAAGCTTTCTTT. It codes for CASSLQRGGNTEAFF. The rearrangement links TRBV5-1 to TRBJ1-1; a possible D gene is TRBD1 (5 bases). The CDR3 is made up of 15 amino acids. Germline loops: CDR1 SGHRS, CDR2 YFSETQ. V shed 1 base and J shed 2 bases, with 12 bases lying between them.

This chain joins TRBV6-5 and TRBJ2-5, with D possibly TRBD1 on 5 matching bases. The V gene's germline CDR1 is MNHEY and CDR2 SVGAGI. This CDR3 is built from 16 residues. V was shortened by 2 bases and J by 4 bases, with 17 bases between the two germline ends. CDR3 sequence (DNA): TGTGCCAGCAGTTACGAGGACACTCAGGGAACAGAGACCCAGTACTTC. Protein sequence: CASSYEDTQGTETQYF.

The rearrangement links TRBV4-2 to TRBJ2-7, with D possibly being TRBD1 (6 bases). Germline CDR1 LGHNA, CDR2 YNFKEQ. The V and J ends lost 0 bases and 8 bases respectively, with 23 bases between them. The length of the CDR3 is 17 residues. The CDR3 is CASSQDLGRGMGYKQYF. The DNA for the CDR3 is TGTGCCAGCAGCCAAGATCTGGGCAGGGGAATGGGTTACAAGCAGTACTTC.

At least ten counts were recorded for this clonotype. A read error may produce the germline difference seen at one junction end. The chain uses TRBV23-1 and TRBJ1-5; D unresolved. TRBV23-1 is an ORF; its function is uncertain. This CDR3 comprises 9 residues. CDR3: CASIQPQHF. The CDR3 DNA follows: TGCGCCAGCATTCAGCCCCAGCATTTT.

The table lists this clonotype with a few counts. J is TRBJ2-3 and V is TRBV28; D uncertain. Looked up from germline, CDR1 is MDHEN and CDR2 is SYDVKM. Trimming took off 3 bases at V and 6 bases at J, with 7 bases between the two ends. This CDR3 is 12 amino acids long. The CDR3, as DNA: TGTGCCAGCAGTTTCGGGCGGGATACGCAGTATTTT. Protein product: CASSFGRDTQYF.

The CDR3 region is CASSQGAGATDTQYF. The CDR3 bases are TGCGCCAGCAGCCAAGGGGCCGGAGCCACAGATACGCAGTATTTT. V is TRBV4-1 and J is TRBJ2-3; D is unclear. V dropped 1 base and J dropped 2 bases, with 10 bases sitting between them. The CDR3 totals 15 residues. From germline, CDR1 is MGHRA and CDR2 YSYEKL.